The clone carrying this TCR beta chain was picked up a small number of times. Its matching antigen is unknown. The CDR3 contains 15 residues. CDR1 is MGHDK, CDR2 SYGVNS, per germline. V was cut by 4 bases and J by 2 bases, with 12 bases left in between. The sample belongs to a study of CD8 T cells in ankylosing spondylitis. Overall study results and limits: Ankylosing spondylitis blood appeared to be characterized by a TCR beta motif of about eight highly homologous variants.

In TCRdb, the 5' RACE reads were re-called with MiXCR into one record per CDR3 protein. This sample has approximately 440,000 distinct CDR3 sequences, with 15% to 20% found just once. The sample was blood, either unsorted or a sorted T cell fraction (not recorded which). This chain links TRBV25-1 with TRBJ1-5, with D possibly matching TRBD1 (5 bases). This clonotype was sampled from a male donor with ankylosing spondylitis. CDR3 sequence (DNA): TGTGCCAGCAGTGTGGGAGGGGCCGGCAATCAGCCCCAGCATTTT. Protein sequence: CASSVGGAGNQPQHF. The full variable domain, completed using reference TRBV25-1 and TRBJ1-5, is EADIYQTPRYLVIGTGKKITLECSQTMGHDKMYWYQQDPGMELHLIHYSYGVNSTEKGDLSSESTVSRIRTEHFPLTLESARPSHTSQYLCASSVGGAGNQPQHFGDGTRLSIL.